The present entry profiles one TCR beta chain with its context. What it binds is not known. This record belongs to a study of T cell responses to AZD1222 COVID-19 vaccine. The study's findings and limits: Clonal diversity may have been underestimated in mostly white British donors.

V gave up 3 bases and J gave up 4 bases, with 9 bases separating them. The CDR3 consists of 12 residues. Germline-derived CDR1 and CDR2 are SQVTM and ANQGSEA. TCRdb's copy holds only in-frame clones and misses some; the assay was immunoSEQ multiplex PCR. Of about 120,000 clones in the sample, approximately 92% are singletons; the top ten hold approximately 3.1%. The sequence was collected from an adult in good health. The material sequenced was peripheral blood, taken on day 0 of AZD1222 vaccination. This rearrangement joins TRBV29-1 to TRBJ1-2; D may be TRBD1 (5 bases). The CDR3 here is CSVDKGSYGYTF. The CDR3 region has the DNA TGCAGCGTTGACAAGGGGTCCTATGGCTACACCTTC.